The clone carrying this TCR beta chain has only one observation. The antigen remains undetermined. Data came from immunoSEQ multiplex PCR; TCRdb stores just in-frame clones and leaves some out. The sample has more than 200,000 clones, about nine tenths seen once; the top ten hold 3% to 3.5%. This record comes from a study of cytomegalovirus exposure and HLA in healthy donors. Points from the study as a whole: Reports showed the classifier diagnosing cytomegalovirus status with high specificity and sensitivity. It was about 150 TCR beta chains that were listed as cytomegalovirus-associated. For most TCR sequences rarity was the rule, although some public TCRs occurred in many donors.

The CDR3 is 14 amino acids. V was clipped by 6 bases and J by 3 bases, with 15 bases between them. Germline lookup yields CDR1 MNHEY and CDR2 SMNVEV (reference sequence). The sequence came from a young woman in good health and CMV-seronegative. This chain links TRBV27 with TRBJ2-7; D is unclear. Sequencing used PBMCs. Here the CDR3 reads CASSLYEPSYEQYF. CDR3 bases: TGTGCCAGCAGCCTTTACGAACCCAGCTACGAGCAGTACTTC.